Below are 5 T cell receptor beta chains sequenced from a single sample in a study of blood T cell repertoires in COVID-19. TCRdb keeps only in-frame clones here, not all; method: immunoSEQ multiplex PCR. Of fewer than 200,000 clones listed, roughly 81% are singletons. Sequenced material: peripheral blood. These receptors were collected from a woman in her sixties with COVID-19, enrolled during active disease.

The rearrangement links TRBV5-6 to TRBJ1-2; D uncertain. Germline-derived CDR1 and CDR2 are SGHDT and YYEEEE. The V gene lost 4 bases and the J gene lost 5 bases, with 18 bases spanning the gap. CDR3 size: 15 residues. The chain's CDR3 is CASSRTKTRFYGYTF. DNA for the CDR3: TGTGCCAGCAGCCGTACCAAGACTCGGTTTTATGGCTACACCTTC.

The chain employs TRBV9 and TRBJ2-2, with D perhaps TRBD1 (6 bases). This CDR3 has 15 residues. Trimming shortened V by 4 bases and J by 0 bases, and 10 bases separated the two germline ends. From germline, CDR1 is SGDLS and CDR2 YYNGEE. In DNA form, the CDR3 reads TGTGCCAGCAGCTACGGGACATCGAACACCGGGGAGCTGTTTTTT. Its translation: CASSYGTSNTGELFF. The whole variable domain, filled in from reference TRBV9 and TRBJ2-2, reads DSGVTQTPKHLITATGQRVTLRCSPRSGDLSVYWYQQSLDQGLQFLIQYYNGEERAKGNILERFSAQQFPDLHSELNLSSLELGDSALYFCASSYGTSNTGELFFGEGSRLTVL.

This rearrangement joins TRBV6-5 to TRBJ2-7; TRBD2 is a possible D gene (5 bases). The CDR3 runs 13 residues. The germline V gene has CDR1 MNHEY and CDR2 SVGAGI. V lost 6 bases to trimming and J lost 0 bases, with 9 bases between them. Here the CDR3 reads CASRIDYSYEQYF. In DNA, the CDR3 is TGTGCCAGCAGGATTGACTACTCCTACGAGCAGTACTTC.

The chain is built from TRBV7-9 and TRBJ1-5; D not resolved. Trimming took 5 bases from V and 2 from J, leaving 13 bases between them. CDR1 SEHNR and CDR2 FQNEAQ come from the germline V gene (reference sequence). The CDR3 totals 15 residues. DNA of the CDR3: TGTGCCAGCAGCACCAATACCTATGGCAATCAGCCCCAGCATTTT. Translation: CASSTNTYGNQPQHF.

Only a few counts were recorded for this clone. This rearrangement joins TRBV19 to TRBJ2-7; 9 nucleotides align to TRBD1. The germline V gene encodes CDR1 LNHDA and CDR2 SQIVND (reference sequence). The CDR3 runs to 14 residues. Trimming cost V 4 bases and J 5 bases; bases outside gene matches: 6. The CDR3 loop reads CASSKGQGGDEQYV. The CDR3 bases are TGTGCCAGTAGTAAGGGACAGGGTGGAGACGAGCAGTACGTC.